This T cell receptor (beta chain) derives from a study of blood T cells in healthy people across ages. Notes on the study in general: Expanded clonotype changes were possibly confounded by unknown donor CMV status.

There are a few counts of this clonotype. Its antigen is still unknown. This CDR3 is built from 15 residues. Between the trimmed V and J ends, which lost 2 bases and 6 bases, there was a span of 14 bases. It was with a sample-barcoded 5' primer and a J-beta primer mix that a second PCR of roughly 6 to 12 cycles was run. Each cDNA molecule, via a template-switch adaptor with 12 random nucleotides, was tagged. TCRdb re-derived calls from the 5' RACE reads in MiXCR, one entry per CDR3 protein. The sample shows 800,000 to 950,000 distinct CDR3 sequences, approximately 35% of them seen only once. PBMCs, at least 6.5 million per sample, were isolated. At least 6 micrograms of total RNA were extracted per sample.

This receptor was obtained from a man between 18 and 29 years old in good health. The chain carries TRBV12-3 or TRBV12-4 and TRBJ1-5, with a tentative D call TRBD1 (5 bases). The sequenced sample was blood. CDR3 in amino acids: CASSLMGGSAQPQHF. The CDR3 DNA follows: TGTGCCAGCAGTTTAATGGGGGGGTCGGCTCAGCCCCAGCATTTT.